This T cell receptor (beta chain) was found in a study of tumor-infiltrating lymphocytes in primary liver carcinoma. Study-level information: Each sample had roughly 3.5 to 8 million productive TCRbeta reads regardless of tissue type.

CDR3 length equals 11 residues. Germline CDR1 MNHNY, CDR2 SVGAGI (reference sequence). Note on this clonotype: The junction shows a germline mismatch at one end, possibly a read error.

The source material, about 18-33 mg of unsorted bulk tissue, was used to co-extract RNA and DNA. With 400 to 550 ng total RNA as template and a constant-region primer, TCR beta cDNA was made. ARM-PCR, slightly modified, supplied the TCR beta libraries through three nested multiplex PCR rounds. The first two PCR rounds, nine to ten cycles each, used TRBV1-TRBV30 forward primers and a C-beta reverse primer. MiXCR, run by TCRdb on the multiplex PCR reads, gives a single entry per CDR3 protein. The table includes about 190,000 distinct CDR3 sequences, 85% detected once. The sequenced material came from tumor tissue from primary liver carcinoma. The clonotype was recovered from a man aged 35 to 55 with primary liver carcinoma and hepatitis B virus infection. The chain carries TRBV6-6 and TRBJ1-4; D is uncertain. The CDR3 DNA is TGTGCCAGTTCGACGAAAGATAAACCGTTTTTT. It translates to CASSTKDKPFF.